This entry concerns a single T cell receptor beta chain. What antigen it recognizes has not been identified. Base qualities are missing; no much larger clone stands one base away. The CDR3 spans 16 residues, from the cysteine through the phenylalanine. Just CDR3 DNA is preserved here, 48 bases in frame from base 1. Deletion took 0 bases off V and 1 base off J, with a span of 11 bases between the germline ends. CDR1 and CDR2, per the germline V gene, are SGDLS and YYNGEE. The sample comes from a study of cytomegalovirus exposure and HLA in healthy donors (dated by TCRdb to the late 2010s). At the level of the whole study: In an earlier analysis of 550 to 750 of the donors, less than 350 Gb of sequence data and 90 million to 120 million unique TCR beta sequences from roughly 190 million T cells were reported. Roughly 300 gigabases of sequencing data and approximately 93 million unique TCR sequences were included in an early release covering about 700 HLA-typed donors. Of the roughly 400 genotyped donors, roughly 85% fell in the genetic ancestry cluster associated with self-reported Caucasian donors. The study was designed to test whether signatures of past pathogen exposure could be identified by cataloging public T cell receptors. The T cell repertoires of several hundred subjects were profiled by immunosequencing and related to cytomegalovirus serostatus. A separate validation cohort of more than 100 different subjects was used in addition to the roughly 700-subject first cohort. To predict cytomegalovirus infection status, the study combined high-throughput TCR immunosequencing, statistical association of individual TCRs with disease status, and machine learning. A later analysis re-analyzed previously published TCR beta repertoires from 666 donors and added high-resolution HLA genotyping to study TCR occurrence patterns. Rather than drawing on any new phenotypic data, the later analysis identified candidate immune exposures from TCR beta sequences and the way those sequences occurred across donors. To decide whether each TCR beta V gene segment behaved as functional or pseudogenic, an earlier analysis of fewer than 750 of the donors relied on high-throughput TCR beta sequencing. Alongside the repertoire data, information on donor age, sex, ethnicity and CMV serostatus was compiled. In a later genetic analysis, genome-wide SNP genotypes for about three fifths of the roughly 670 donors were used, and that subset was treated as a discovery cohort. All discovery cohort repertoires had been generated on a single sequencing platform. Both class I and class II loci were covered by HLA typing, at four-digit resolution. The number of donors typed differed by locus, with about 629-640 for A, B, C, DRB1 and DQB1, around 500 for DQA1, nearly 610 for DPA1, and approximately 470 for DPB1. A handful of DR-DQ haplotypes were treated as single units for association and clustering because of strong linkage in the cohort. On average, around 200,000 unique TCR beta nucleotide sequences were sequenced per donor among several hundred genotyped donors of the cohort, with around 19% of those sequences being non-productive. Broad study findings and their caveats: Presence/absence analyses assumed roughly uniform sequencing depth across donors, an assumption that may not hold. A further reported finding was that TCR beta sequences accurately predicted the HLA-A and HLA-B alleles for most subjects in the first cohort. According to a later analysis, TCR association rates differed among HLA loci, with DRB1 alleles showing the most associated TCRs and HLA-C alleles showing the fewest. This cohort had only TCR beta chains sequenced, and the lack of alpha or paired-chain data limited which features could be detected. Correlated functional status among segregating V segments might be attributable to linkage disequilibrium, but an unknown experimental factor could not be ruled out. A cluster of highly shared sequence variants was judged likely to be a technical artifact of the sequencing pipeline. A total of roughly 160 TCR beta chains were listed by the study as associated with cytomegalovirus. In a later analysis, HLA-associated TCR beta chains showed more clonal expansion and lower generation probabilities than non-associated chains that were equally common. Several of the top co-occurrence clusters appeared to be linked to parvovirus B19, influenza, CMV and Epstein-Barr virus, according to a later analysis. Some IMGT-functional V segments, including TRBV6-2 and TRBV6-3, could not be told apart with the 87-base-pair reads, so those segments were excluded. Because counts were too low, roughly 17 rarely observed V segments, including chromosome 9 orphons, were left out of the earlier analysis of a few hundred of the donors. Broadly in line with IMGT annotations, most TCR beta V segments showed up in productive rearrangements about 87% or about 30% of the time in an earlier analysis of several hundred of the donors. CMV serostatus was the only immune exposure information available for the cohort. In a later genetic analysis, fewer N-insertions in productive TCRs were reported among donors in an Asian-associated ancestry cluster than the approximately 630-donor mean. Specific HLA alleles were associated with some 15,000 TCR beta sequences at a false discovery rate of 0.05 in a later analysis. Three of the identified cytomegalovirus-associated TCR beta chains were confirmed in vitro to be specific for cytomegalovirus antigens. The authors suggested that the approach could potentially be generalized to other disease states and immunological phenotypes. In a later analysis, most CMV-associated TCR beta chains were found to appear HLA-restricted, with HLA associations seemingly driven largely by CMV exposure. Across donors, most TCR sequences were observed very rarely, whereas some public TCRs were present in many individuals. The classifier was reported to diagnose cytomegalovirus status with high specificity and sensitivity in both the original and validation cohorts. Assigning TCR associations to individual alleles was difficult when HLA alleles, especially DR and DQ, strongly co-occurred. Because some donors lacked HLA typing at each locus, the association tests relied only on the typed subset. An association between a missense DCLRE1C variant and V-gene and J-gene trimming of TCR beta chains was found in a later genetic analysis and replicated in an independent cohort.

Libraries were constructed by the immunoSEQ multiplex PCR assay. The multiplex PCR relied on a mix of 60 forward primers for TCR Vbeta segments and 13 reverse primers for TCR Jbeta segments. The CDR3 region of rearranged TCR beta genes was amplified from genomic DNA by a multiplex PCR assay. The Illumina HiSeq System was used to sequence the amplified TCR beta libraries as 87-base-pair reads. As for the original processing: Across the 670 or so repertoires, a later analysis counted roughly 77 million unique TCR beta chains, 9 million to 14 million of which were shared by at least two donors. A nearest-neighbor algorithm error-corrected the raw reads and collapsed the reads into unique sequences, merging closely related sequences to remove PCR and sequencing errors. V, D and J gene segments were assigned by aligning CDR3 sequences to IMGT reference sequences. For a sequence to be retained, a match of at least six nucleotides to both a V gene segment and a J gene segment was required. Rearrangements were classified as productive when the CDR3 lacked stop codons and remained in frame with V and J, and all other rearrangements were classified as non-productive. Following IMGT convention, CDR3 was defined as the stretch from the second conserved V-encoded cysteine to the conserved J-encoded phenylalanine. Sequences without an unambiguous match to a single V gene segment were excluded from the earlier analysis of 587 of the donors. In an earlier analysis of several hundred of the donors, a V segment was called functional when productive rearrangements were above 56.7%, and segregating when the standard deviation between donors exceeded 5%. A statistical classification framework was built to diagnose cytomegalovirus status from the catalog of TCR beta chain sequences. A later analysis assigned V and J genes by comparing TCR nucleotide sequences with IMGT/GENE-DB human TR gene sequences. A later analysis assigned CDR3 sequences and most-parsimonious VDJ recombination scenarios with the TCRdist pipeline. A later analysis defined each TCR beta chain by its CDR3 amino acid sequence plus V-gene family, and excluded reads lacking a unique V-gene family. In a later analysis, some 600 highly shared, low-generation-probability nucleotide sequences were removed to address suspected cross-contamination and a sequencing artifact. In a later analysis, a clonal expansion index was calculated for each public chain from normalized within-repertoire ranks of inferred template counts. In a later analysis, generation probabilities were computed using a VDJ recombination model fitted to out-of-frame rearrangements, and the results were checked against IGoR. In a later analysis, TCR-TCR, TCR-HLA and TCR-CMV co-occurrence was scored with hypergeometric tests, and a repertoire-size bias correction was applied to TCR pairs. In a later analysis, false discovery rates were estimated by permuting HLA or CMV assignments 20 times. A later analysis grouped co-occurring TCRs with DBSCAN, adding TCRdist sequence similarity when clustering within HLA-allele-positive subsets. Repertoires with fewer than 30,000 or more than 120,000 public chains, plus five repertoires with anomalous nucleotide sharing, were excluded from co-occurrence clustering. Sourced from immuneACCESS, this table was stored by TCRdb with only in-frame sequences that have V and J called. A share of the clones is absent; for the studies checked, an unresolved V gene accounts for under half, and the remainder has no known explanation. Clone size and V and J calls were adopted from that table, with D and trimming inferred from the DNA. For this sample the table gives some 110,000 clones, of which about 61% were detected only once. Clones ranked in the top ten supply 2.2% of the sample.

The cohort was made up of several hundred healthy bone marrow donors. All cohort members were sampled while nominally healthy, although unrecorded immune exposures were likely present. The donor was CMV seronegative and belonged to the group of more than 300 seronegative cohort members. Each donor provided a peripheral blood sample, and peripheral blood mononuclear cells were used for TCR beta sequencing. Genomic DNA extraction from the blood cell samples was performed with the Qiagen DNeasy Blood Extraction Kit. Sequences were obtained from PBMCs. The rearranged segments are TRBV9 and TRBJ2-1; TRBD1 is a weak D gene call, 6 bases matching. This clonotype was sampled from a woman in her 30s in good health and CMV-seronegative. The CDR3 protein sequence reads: CASSVESTGSYNEQFF. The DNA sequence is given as TGTGCCAGCAGCGTAGAATCAACAGGGTCCTACAATGAGCAGTTCTTC. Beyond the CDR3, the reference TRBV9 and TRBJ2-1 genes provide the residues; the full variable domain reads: DSGVTQTPKHLITATGQRVTLRCSPRSGDLSVYWYQQSLDQGLQFLIQYYNGEERAKGNILERFSAQQFPDLHSELNLSSLELGDSALYFCASSVESTGSYNEQFFGPGTRLTVL.